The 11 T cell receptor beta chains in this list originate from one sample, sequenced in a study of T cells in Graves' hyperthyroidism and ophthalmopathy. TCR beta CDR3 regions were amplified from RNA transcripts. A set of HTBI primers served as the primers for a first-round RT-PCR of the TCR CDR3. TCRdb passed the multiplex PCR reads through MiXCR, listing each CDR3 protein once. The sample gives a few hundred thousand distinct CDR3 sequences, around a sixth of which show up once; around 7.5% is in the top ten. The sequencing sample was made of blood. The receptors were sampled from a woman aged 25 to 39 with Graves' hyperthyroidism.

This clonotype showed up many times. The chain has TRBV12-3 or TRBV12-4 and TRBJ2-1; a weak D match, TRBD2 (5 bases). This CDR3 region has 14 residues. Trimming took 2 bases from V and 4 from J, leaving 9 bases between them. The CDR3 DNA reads TGTGCCAGCAGTTTAATGTTAGCGTACAATGAGCAGTTCTTC. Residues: CASSLMLAYNEQFF.

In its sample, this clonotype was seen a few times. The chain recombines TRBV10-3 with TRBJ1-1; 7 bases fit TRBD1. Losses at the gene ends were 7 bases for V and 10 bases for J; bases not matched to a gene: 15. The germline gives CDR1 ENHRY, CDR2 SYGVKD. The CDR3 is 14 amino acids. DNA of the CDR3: TGTGCCATCACTACGACAGGGATTCATAGTAGAGCTTTCTTT. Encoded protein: CAITTTGIHSRAFF.

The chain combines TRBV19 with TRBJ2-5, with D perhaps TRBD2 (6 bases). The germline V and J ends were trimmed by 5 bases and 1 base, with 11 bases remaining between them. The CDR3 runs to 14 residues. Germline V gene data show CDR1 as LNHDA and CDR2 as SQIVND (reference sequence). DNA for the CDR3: TGTGCCAGTAGTCCCGGGACTTTCCAAGAGACCCAGTACTTC. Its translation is CASSPGTFQETQYF.

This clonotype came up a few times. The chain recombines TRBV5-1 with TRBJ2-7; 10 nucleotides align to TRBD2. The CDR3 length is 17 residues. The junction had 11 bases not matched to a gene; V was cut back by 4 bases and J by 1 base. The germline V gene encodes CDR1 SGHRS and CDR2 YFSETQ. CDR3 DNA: TGCGCCAGCAGCCCGCTAGCTAGCGGGAGATTTTCCTACGAGCAGTACTTC. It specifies CASSPLASGRFSYEQYF.

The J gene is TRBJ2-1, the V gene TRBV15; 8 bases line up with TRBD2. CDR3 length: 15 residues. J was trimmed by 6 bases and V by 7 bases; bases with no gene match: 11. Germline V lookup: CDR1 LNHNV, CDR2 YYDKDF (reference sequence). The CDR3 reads CATNKRENLFNEQFF. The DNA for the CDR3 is TGTGCCACCAACAAGCGGGAGAACCTCTTCAATGAGCAGTTCTTC.

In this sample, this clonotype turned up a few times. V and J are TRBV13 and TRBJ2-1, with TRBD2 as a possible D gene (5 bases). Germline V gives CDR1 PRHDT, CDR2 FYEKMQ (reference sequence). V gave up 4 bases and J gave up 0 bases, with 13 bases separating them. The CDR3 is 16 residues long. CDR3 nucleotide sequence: TGTGCCAGCAGCTCCCTAACTAGTAACTCCTACAATGAGCAGTTCTTC. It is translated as CASSSLTSNSYNEQFF.

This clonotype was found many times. The CDR3 protein is CASSFTLGRYEQYF. The CDR3 coding sequence is TGTGCCAGCAGTTTTACCCTTGGGAGATACGAGCAGTACTTC. This chain uses TRBV12-3 or TRBV12-4 with TRBJ2-7; D may be TRBD2 (5 bases). This CDR3 contains 14 residues. V was shortened by 3 bases and J by 4 bases, with 13 bases between the two germline ends.

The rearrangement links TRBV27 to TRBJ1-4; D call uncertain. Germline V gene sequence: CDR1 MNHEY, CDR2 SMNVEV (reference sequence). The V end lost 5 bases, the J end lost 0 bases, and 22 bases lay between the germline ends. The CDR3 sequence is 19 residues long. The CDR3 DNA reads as TGTGCCAGCAGTCTCACCGGACCTCTGAATGAGGCAACTAATGAAAAACTGTTTTTT. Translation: CASSLTGPLNEATNEKLFF.

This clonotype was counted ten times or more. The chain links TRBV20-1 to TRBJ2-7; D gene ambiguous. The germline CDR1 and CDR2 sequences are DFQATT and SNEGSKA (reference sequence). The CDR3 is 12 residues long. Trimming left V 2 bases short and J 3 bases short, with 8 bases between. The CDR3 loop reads CSARKKNYEQYF. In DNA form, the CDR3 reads TGCAGTGCTAGAAAGAAGAACTACGAGCAGTACTTC.

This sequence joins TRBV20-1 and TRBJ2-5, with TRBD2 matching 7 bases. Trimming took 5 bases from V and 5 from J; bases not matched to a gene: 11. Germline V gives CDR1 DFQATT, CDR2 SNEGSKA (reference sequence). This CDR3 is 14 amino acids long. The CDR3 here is CSAARTSFGETQYF. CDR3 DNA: TGCAGTGCTGCAAGGACTAGTTTTGGCGAGACCCAGTACTTC.

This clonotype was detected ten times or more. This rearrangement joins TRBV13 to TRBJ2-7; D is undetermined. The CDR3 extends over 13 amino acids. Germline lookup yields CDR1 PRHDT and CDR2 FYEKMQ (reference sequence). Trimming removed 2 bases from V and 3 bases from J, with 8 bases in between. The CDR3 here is CASSLLVHYEQYF. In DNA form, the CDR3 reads TGTGCCAGCAGCTTACTGGTTCACTACGAGCAGTACTTC.